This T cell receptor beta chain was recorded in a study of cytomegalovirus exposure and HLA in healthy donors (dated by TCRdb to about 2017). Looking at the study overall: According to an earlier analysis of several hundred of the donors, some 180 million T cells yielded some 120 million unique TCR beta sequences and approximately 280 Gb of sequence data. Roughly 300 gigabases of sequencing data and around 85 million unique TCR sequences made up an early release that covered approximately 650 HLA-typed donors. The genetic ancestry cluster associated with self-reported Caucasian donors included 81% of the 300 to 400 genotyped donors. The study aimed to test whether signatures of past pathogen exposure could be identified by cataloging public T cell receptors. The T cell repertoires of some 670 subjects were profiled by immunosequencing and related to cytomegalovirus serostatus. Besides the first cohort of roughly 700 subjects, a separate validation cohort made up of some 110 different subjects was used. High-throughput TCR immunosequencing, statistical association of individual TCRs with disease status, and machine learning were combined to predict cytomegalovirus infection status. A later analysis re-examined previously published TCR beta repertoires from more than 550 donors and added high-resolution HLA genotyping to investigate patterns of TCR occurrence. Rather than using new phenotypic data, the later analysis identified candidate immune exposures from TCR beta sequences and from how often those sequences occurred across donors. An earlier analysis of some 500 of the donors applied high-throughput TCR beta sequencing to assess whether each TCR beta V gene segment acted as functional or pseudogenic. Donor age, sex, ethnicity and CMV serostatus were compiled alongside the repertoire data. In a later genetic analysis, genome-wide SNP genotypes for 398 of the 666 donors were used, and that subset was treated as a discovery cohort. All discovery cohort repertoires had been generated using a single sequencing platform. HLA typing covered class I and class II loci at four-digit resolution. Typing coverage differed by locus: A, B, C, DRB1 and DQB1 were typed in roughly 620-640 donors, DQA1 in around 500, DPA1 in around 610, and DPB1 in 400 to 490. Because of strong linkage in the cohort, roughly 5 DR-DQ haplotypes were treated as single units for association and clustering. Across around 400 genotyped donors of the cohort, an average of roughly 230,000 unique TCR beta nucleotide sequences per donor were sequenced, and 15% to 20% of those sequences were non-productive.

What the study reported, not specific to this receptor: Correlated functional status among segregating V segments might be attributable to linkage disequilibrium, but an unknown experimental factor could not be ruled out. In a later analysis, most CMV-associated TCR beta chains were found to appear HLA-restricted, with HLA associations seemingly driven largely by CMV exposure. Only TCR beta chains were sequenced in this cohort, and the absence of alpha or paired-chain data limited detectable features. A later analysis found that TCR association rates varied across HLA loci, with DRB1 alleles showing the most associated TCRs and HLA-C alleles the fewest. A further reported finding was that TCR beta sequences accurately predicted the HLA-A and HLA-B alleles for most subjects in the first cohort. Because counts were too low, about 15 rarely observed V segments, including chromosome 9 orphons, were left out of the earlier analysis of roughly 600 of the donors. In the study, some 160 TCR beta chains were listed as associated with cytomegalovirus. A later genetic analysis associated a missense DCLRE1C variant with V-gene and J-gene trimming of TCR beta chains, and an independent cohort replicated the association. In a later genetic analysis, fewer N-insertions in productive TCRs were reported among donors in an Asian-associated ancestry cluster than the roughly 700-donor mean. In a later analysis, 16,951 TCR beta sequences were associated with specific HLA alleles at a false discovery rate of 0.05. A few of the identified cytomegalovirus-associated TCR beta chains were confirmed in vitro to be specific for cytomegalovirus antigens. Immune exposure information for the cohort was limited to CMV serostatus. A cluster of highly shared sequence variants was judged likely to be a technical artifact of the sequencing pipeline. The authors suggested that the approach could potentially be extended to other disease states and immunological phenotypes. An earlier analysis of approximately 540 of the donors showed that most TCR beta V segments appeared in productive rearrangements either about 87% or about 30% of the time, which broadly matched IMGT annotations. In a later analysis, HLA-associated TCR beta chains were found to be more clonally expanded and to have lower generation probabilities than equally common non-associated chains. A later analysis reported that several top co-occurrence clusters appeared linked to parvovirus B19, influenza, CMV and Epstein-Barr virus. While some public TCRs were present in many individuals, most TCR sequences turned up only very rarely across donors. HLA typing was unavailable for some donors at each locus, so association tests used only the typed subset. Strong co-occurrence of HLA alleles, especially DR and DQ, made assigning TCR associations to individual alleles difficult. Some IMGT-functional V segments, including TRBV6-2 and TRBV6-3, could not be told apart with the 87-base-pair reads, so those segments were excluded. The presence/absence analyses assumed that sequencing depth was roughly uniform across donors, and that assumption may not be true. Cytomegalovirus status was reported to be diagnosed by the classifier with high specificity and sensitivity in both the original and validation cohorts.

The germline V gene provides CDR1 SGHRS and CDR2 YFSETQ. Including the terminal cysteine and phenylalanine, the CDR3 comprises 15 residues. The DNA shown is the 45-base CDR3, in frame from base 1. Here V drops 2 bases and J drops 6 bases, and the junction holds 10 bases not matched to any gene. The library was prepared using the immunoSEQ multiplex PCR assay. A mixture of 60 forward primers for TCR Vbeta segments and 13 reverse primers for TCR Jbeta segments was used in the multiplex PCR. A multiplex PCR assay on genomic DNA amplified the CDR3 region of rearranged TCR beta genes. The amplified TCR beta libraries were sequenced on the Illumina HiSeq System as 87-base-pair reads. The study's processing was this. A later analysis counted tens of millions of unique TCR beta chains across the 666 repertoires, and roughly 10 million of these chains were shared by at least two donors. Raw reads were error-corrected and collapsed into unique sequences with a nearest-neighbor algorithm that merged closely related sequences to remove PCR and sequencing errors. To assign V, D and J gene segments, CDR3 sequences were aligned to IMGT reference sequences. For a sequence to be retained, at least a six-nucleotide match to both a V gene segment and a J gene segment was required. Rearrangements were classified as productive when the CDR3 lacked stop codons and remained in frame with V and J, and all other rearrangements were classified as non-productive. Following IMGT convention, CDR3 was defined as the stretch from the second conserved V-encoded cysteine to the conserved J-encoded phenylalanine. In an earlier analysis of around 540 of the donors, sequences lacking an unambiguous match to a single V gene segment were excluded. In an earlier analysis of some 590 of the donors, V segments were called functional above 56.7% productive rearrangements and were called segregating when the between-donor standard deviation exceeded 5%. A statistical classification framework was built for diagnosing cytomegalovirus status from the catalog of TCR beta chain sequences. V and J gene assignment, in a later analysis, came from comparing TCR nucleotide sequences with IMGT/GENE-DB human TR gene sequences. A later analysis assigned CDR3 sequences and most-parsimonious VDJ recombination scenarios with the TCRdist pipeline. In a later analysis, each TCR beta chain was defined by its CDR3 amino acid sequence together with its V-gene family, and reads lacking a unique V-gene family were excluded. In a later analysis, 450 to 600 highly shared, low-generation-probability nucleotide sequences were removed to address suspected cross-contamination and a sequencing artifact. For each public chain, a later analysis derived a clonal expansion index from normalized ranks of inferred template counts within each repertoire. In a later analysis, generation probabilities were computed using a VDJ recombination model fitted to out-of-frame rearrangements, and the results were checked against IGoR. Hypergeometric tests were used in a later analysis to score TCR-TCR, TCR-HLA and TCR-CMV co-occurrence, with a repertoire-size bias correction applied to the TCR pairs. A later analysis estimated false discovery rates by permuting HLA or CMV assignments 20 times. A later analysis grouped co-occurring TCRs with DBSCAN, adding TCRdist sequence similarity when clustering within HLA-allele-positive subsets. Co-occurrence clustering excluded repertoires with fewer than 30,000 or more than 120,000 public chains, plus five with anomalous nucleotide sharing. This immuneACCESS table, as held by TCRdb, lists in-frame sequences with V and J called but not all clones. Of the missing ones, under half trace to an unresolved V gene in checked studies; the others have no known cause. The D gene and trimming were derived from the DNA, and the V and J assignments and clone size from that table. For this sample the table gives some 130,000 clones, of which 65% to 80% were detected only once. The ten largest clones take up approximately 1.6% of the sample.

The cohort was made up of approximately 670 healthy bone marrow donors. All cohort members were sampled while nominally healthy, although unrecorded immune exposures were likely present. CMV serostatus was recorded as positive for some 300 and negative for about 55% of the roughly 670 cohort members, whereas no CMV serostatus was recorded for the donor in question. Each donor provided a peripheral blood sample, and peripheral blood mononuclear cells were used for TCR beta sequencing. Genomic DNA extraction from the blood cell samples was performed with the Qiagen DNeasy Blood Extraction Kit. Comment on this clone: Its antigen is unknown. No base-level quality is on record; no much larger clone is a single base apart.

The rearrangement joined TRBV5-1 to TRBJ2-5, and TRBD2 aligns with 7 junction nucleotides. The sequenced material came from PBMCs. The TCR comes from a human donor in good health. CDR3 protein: CASSFIADGGKTQYF. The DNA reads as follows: TGCGCCAGCAGCTTTATCGCGGACGGGGGGAAGACCCAGTACTTC.